The present TCR beta chain was sequenced within a study of vaccination effects on CD4 cells after COVID-19. Study as a whole: Peptide-pool stimulation followed by sequencing identified expanded antigen-specific CD4+ clonotypes in the ViraFEST assay. Post-vaccine specimens arrived a median 72 days past the second dose.

In regard to this clone: The antigen remains undetermined.

Sequenced by immunoSEQ multiplex PCR; TCRdb stores in-frame clones only, minus some. Among some 50,000 clones, around 74% were seen once, and the ten largest hold roughly 5.2%. The CDR3 is 15 residues long. J lost 5 bases, V lost 1 base, and 6 bases had no gene match. Looked up from germline, CDR1 is MNHNS and CDR2 is SASEGT. General study results and limits: By a late point after vaccination, infection- and vaccine-induced clones had shrunk markedly through clonal contraction.

Isolation of CD4+ T cells took place after approximately 10 days of culture. According to PCR results, the person was infected with SARS-CoV-2 between March and December 2020. Each participant was administered two doses of either the BNT162b2 or the mRNA-1273 vaccine. A half-volume exchange with IL-2 medium occurred on days 3 and 7. V gene TRBV6-1 combines with J gene TRBJ2-5; TRBD2 matches at 8 bases. This specimen consisted of CD4+ T cells from PBMCs cultured without peptide, obtained after COVID-19 vaccination. The TCR originated in a human donor who had a prior SARS-CoV-2 infection. CDR3 in amino acids: CASSEVAGSRETQYF. The CDR3 DNA reads TGTGCCAGCAGTGAAGTAGCGGGGTCGAGGGAGACCCAGTACTTC.